These T cell receptor beta chains were read from a single sample in a study of Graves' ophthalmopathy and Graves' hyperthyroidism. TCRdb re-called the multiplex PCR reads through MiXCR, storing one row per CDR3 protein. The profile shows under 800,000 distinct CDR3 sequences, about 20% of them singletons. The sample consisted of peripheral blood. All receptors come from a young woman with stable Graves' hyperthyroidism. Some clones in this sample may be carry-over from other donors' samples. Both conserved end residues are part of each CDR3. A D gene is named only where the DNA matches it firmly. Rows give clone size only sometimes, using once, few, many, or a class for an expanded clone.

j_gene | d_gene | abundance | v_gene | CDR3aa | CDR3nt
TRBJ2-5 | . | few | TRBV7-3 | CASSLGVGPGETQYF | TGTGCCAGCAGCTTAGGCGTGGGGCCGGGAGAGACCCAGTACTTC
TRBJ1-2 | . | . | TRBV7-9 | CASSLLQGNGYTF | TGTGCCAGCAGCTTACTACAGGGAAATGGCTACACCTTC
TRBJ2-7 | . | . | TRBV7-2 | CASSSDRIYEQYF | TGTGCCAGCAGCTCCGACAGGATCTACGAGCAGTACTTC
TRBJ2-7 | TRBD2 | many | TRBV12-3/TRBV12-4 | CASSPPGLAVSSYEQYF | TGTGCCAGCAGTCCCCCGGGACTAGCGGTGAGCTCCTACGAGCAGTACTTC
TRBJ1-2 | . | . | TRBV4-2 | CASSQNLRDGYTF | TGTGCCAGCAGCCAAAATCTCAGGGACGGCTACACCTTC
TRBJ1-5 | . | many | TRBV7-6 | CASSLVPFWGQPQHF | TGTGCCAGCAGCTTAGTGCCTTTCTGGGGACAGCCCCAGCATTTT
TRBJ1-5 | TRBD1 | . | TRBV3-1 | CASSQGTGGVAQHF | TGTGCCAGCAGCCAAGGAACAGGGGGAGTGGCCCAGCATTTT
TRBJ1-3 | . | many | TRBV20-1 | CSARARGNTIYF | TGCAGTGCTAGAGCCAGGGGAAACACCATATATTTT
TRBJ2-2 | TRBD1 | many | TRBV6-5 | CASSFRQGYTGELFF | TGTGCCAGCAGTTTCCGACAGGGCTACACCGGGGAGCTGTTTTTT
TRBJ2-5 | TRBD2 | few | TRBV15 | CATSREGGGQETQYF | TGTGCCACCAGCAGAGAAGGCGGGGGCCAAGAGACCCAGTACTTC
TRBJ1-5 | TRBD1 | few | TRBV3-1 | CASSPRTGDNQPQHF | TGTGCCAGCAGCCCACGGACAGGAGACAATCAGCCCCAGCATTTT
TRBJ1-1 | . | many | TRBV19 | CASSMRNTEAFF | TGTGCCAGTAGTATGAGGAACACTGAAGCTTTCTTT
TRBJ2-7 | . | . | TRBV28 | CASVQGYAYEQYF | TGTGCCAGCGTACAGGGATATGCCTACGAGCAGTACTTC
TRBJ2-2 | TRBD1 | many | TRBV6-2/TRBV6-3 | CASSYSSGGAGELFF | TGTGCCAGCAGTTACTCCTCAGGGGGAGCCGGGGAGCTGTTTTTT
TRBJ1-5 | . | many | TRBV6-1 | CASSELGGLGQPQHF | TGTGCCAGCAGTGAACTGGGGGGGCTGGGGCAGCCCCAGCATTTT
TRBJ2-7 | . | many | TRBV20-1 | CSARDGAYYEQYF | TGCAGTGCTAGAGATGGAGCGTATTACGAGCAGTACTTC
TRBJ2-5 | . | many | TRBV12-5 | CASGRFSQTGQTQYF | TGTGCTAGTGGCCGGTTTAGCCAAACAGGGCAGACCCAGTACTTC
TRBJ1-5 | . | . | TRBV12-3/TRBV12-4 | CASRRQESQPQHF | TGTGCCAGCAGGAGACAGGAGAGTCAGCCCCAGCATTTT